These 10 T cell receptor beta chains were sequenced from one sample in a study of CD8 T cells in ankylosing spondylitis. One entry per CDR3 protein, called by TCRdb with MiXCR from the 5' RACE reads. The sample holds about 250,000 distinct CDR3 sequences; 18% are singletons and the top ten take about a third. The sample consisted of blood, either unsorted or a sorted T cell fraction (not recorded which). All receptors come from a male donor with ankylosing spondylitis or in good health (not recorded which).

There are a few counts of this clonotype. The chain carries TRBV27 and TRBJ2-7; 13 bases align to TRBD2. Trimming removed 4 bases from V and 4 bases from J; junction bases left unmatched: 4. Germline V lookup: CDR1 MNHEY, CDR2 SMNVEV (reference sequence). The CDR3 sequence is 15 residues long. The CDR3: CASSSWTSGGYEQYF. In nucleotides, the CDR3 is TGTGCCAGCAGTTCCTGGACTAGCGGGGGATACGAGCAGTACTTC.

At least ten counts were recorded for this clonotype. This CDR3 is CASSQDGSYEQYF. In DNA, the CDR3 is TGTGCCAGCAGCCAAGACGGGTCTTACGAGCAGTACTTC. The gene calls are TRBV9 and TRBJ2-7; D remains ambiguous. The CDR3 spans 13 residues. CDR1 is SGDLS, CDR2 YYNGEE, per germline. Trimming pared 4 bases from V and 4 bases from J, leaving 12 bases between.

Only a few counts were recorded for this clonotype. The chain couples TRBV27 to TRBJ2-7; the match to TRBD2 covers 7 bases. CDR1 MNHEY and CDR2 SMNVEV come from the germline V gene (reference sequence). There are 15 residues in the CDR3. V lost 4 bases, J lost 3 bases, and 9 bases stayed unmatched. The CDR3: CASSSRGGEIYEQYF. The CDR3 DNA reads TGTGCCAGCAGTTCCCGGGGAGGGGAGATCTACGAGCAGTACTTC.

This clonotype has just a few counts. The chain employs TRBV9 and TRBJ2-3; the D gene is possibly TRBD1 (7 bases). Germline CDR1 is SGDLS and CDR2 is YYNGEE. The CDR3 has 16 amino acids. Trimming stripped 0 bases from V and 3 bases from J, with 14 bases between. The CDR3 coding sequence is TGTGCCAGCAGCGTAGAGGGGGCACTAGCTACAGATACGCAGTATTTT. As protein: CASSVEGALATDTQYF.

The chain couples TRBV28 to TRBJ2-3, with 7 bases fitting TRBD1. CDR1 MDHEN and CDR2 SYDVKM come from the germline V gene. The CDR3 contains 15 residues. After removal of 4 bases from V and 0 bases from J, the junction contained 4 bases not matched to a gene. CDR3: CASSWGTASTDTQYF. CDR3 DNA: TGTGCCAGCAGTTGGGGGACAGCTAGCACAGATACGCAGTATTTT.

This chain connects TRBV11-2 to TRBJ2-1; 8 bases map to TRBD2. The CDR3 spans 15 residues. The germline V gene encodes CDR1 SGHAT and CDR2 FQNNGV. The J segment lost 1 base and the V segment lost 5 bases, leaving 4 bases of the junction unmatched. The CDR3 DNA reads TGTGCCAGCAGCATGGGACTAGAATCCTACAATGAGCAGTTCTTC. This codes for CASSMGLESYNEQFF.

The sample holds many counts of this clonotype. This chain uses TRBV7-8 with TRBJ2-7; weak D call: TRBD2 (7 bases). The germline V gene has CDR1 SGHVS and CDR2 FQNEAQ. The CDR3 sequence is 13 residues long. The V end was cut by 3 bases, the J end by 4 bases, with 10 bases between. The CDR3 sequence is CASSFGGPYEQYF. DNA for the CDR3: TGTGCCAGCAGCTTCGGGGGGCCGTACGAGCAGTACTTC.

This clonotype was recorded once. The V gene is TRBV12-3 or TRBV12-4, the J gene TRBJ1-1; TRBD1 might be the D (5 bases). The CDR3 contains 19 residues. V shed 2 bases and J shed 5 bases, with 27 bases lying between them. The chain's CDR3 is CASSLLNPERDRRGTEAFF. CDR3 nucleotide sequence: TGTGCCAGCAGTTTATTAAACCCTGAGAGGGACCGACGGGGTACTGAAGCTTTCTTT.

This clonotype has a handful of counts. The CDR3 region is CSVEWERKTQYF. In nucleotides, the CDR3 is TGCAGCGTTGAATGGGAGAGAAAGACCCAGTACTTC. The chain recombines TRBV29-1 with TRBJ2-5; possible D gene TRBD2, 5 bases. The V gene lost 2 bases and the J gene lost 6 bases, with 10 bases spanning the gap. This CDR3 spans 12 amino acids. Germline CDR1 is SQVTM and CDR2 is ANQGSEA.

J is TRBJ2-7 and V is TRBV27, with D perhaps given as TRBD1 or TRBD2 (5 bases each). This CDR3 region has 15 residues. Deletions cut 0 bases from V and 0 bases from J, with 9 bases between. CDR1 and CDR2 (germline): MNHEY, SMNVEV (reference sequence). Here the CDR3 reads CASSLSRGSSYEQYF. The CDR3 DNA reads TGTGCCAGCAGTTTATCGAGGGGTAGCTCCTACGAGCAGTACTTC.